This T cell receptor (beta chain) was profiled in a study of blood T cell repertoires in COVID-19. In the study overall: Whether acute or convalescent, the COVID-19 samples came from the United States, Italy and Spain. Sample material is recorded as cDNA or gDNA derived from T cells, B-cell-depleted T cells, or PBMCs.

Under the authors' procedure: The authors estimated nucleated cell counts from reference gene primer amplification. Using immunoSEQ multiplex PCR, the repertoire was profiled, and TCRdb retains in-frame clones only, with some absent. The V and J calls and clone size are taken from that table; D and trimming were inferred from the DNA. The table lists about 100,000 clones, 91% of them singletons, with 0.97% in the top ten. CDR1 and CDR2 from the germline V gene are SGHAT and FQNNGV. After removal of 0 bases from V and 1 base from J, the junction contained 3 bases not matched to a gene. The CDR3 is 16 residues long.

The receptor comes from a man aged 55 to 70 with acute or convalescent COVID-19. The chain employs TRBV11-2 and TRBJ1-1, with 9 bases that match TRBD1. Specimen: peripheral blood. The CDR3 bases are TGTGCCAGCAGCTTAGAACAGGGGGCAAGGAACACTGAAGCTTTCTTT. It specifies CASSLEQGARNTEAFF.